Shown below are 8 T cell receptor beta chains from a single sample sequenced in a study of regulatory T cells in long-lasting Graves disease. According to the study, TCR beta libraries were built with iRepertoire HTBI primers and CDR3-region Arm-PCR. TCRdb reprocessed the multiplex PCR reads via MiXCR and lists one record per CDR3 protein. The table includes around 510,000 distinct CDR3 sequences, under 25% detected once. The time point here: persistent/refractory GD, antithyroid drugs over 5 years with positive TRAb. There was RNA extracted from PBMCs, and the TCR library was made from it. Sequenced here: peripheral blood mononuclear cells (PBMCs), sampled when the disease was refractory, from a patient treated with antithyroid drugs. The receptors derive from a female donor with Graves disease.

This clonotype was detected many times. V is TRBV3-1 and J is TRBJ2-3; D is ambiguous. Germline values: CDR1 LGHDT, CDR2 YNNKEL (reference sequence). Trimming left V 7 bases short and J 2 bases short, with 16 bases between. The CDR3 totals 15 residues. CDR3 coding DNA: TGTGCCAGCAACAACTGGACGGTCGACACAGATACGCAGTATTTT. Amino acid sequence: CASNNWTVDTDTQYF.

The genes are TRBV6-5 and TRBJ2-7; no firm D call. This CDR3 has 11 residues. Germline V gene data show CDR1 as MNHEY and CDR2 as SVGAGI. V shed 4 bases and J shed 5 bases, with 6 bases lying between them. Here the CDR3 DNA reads TGTGCCAGCAGTTGGGTCAACGAGCAGTACTTC. Protein: CASSWVNEQYF.

The chain is built from TRBV7-9 and TRBJ1-4; 7 nucleotides align to TRBD1. V dropped 5 bases and J dropped 7; count of bases not matched to a gene: 7. The CDR3 is 14 residues long. Germline V gives CDR1 SEHNR, CDR2 FQNEAQ (reference sequence). CDR3 nucleotide sequence: TGTGCCAGCAGCCGACAGGGACGTGCTGAAAAACTGTTTTTT. The encoded protein is CASSRQGRAEKLFF.

The chain combines TRBV12-3 or TRBV12-4 with TRBJ1-5; D remains ambiguous. The CDR3 has 12 amino acids. V lost 6 bases and J 6 bases, leaving 9 bases between the germline ends. The CDR3 loop reads CASSPAGQPQHF. The CDR3 coding sequence is TGTGCCAGCAGCCCTGCGGGTCAGCCCCAGCATTTT.

The gene calls are TRBV12-3 or TRBV12-4 and TRBJ2-7, with TRBD2 identical over 7 bases. This CDR3 has 15 residues. Unmatched junction bases numbered 10, after V lost 4 bases and J lost 4 bases. The DNA of the CDR3 is TGTGCCAGCAGTTCCCCGGGGGGTGGCCGGTACGAGCAGTACTTC. Protein sequence: CASSSPGGGRYEQYF.

This clonotype came up a few times. The rearrangement joins TRBV28 to TRBJ1-5, with D hard to call. The CDR3 is 14 residues long. CDR1 and CDR2 from the germline V gene are MDHEN and SYDVKM. V was shortened by 2 bases and J by 6 bases, with 11 bases between the two germline ends. This CDR3 reads CASSLPIVSQPQHF. In DNA, the CDR3 is TGTGCCAGCAGTTTACCCATAGTCAGTCAGCCCCAGCATTTT.

Ten or more counts support this clonotype. This chain joins TRBV6-2 or TRBV6-3 and TRBJ1-1; 7 positions match TRBD1. Trimming at V came to 6 bases and at J to 3 bases, leaving 7 bases not matched to a gene. There are 14 residues in the CDR3. Germline V CDR1 and CDR2: MNHEY, SVGEGT. CDR3: CASSKNRGYTEAFF. The DNA of the CDR3 is TGTGCCAGCAGCAAAAACAGGGGATACACTGAAGCTTTCTTT.

This clonotype has only a few counts. The chain's CDR3 is CASSESLGTGATPLHF. In DNA form, the CDR3 reads TGCGCCAGCAGTGAGTCTCTCGGGACAGGGGCAACACCCCTCCACTTT. The chain combines TRBV10-2 with TRBJ1-6; 10 nucleotides agree with TRBD1. This CDR3 contains 16 residues. Unmatched junction bases numbered 7, after V lost 0 bases and J lost 11 bases. CDR1 WSHSY and CDR2 SAAADI come from the germline V gene.